The rows below give T cell receptor beta chains drawn from one sample of a study of identical twins. A single record per CDR3 protein comes from TCRdb applying MiXCR to the 5' RACE reads. Found here are around 370,000 distinct CDR3 sequences, roughly 9% of them singletons; the top ten hold 8.5% to 10%. The sequencing input was naive T cells sorted from blood. Receptor source: a woman aged 45-65 years in good health. Both conserved end residues are part of each CDR3. A D gene is named only where the DNA matches it firmly. Size values are once, few and many counts, or a class for expanded clones, and some rows have none.

J gene: TRBJ2-5; V gene: TRBV10-1; D gene: NA; clone size: many; CDR3 DNA: TGCGCCAGCAGTCGCCAGGGCGAGGAGACCCAGTACTTC; CDR3 protein: CASSRQGEETQYF
J gene: TRBJ2-3; V gene: TRBV29-1; D gene: NA; clone size: few; CDR3 DNA: TGCAGCGTTGTACTAGTCACAGATACGCAGTATTTT; CDR3 protein: CSVVLVTDTQYF
J gene: TRBJ1-1; V gene: TRBV27; D gene: NA; clone size: many; CDR3 DNA: TGTGCCAGCAGTTTGAGCCGCCTGGGCACTGAAGCTTTCTTT; CDR3 protein: CASSLSRLGTEAFF
J gene: TRBJ2-1; V gene: TRBV6-2/TRBV6-3; D gene: TRBD2; clone size: NA; CDR3 DNA: TGTGCCAGCAACTCCGTAGCGGGAGTCTCTCTTAGGGAGCAGTTCTTC; CDR3 protein: CASNSVAGVSLREQFF
J gene: TRBJ1-2; V gene: TRBV7-9; D gene: NA; clone size: NA; CDR3 DNA: TGTGCCAGCAGCTTATCGGCTCAAGGGCGGGGCGATGGCTACACCTTC; CDR3 protein: CASSLSAQGRGDGYTF
J gene: TRBJ2-2; V gene: TRBV2; D gene: TRBD1; clone size: many; CDR3 DNA: TGTGCCAGCAGGTCACAGGGGGCCGGGGAGCTGTTTTTT; CDR3 protein: CASRSQGAGELFF
J gene: TRBJ2-1; V gene: TRBV5-1; D gene: TRBD2; clone size: few; CDR3 DNA: TGCGCCAGCAGCTCGCCGGGACTAGCGGGAGTAGATGAGCAGTTCTTC; CDR3 protein: CASSSPGLAGVDEQFF
J gene: TRBJ2-1; V gene: TRBV29-1; D gene: NA; clone size: many; CDR3 DNA: TGCAGCGTTGCGACGGTGGGCTCCTACAATGAGCAGTTCTTC; CDR3 protein: CSVATVGSYNEQFF
J gene: TRBJ2-3; V gene: TRBV20-1; D gene: NA; clone size: many; CDR3 DNA: TGCAGTGCTAGAAAACTAGTCGGGACAGATACGCAGTATTTT; CDR3 protein: CSARKLVGTDTQYF
J gene: TRBJ2-7; V gene: TRBV12-3/TRBV12-4; D gene: NA; clone size: many; CDR3 DNA: TGTGCCAGCAGCTTCGGGCTCGAGCAGTACTTC; CDR3 protein: CASSFGLEQYF
J gene: TRBJ1-1; V gene: TRBV3-1; D gene: TRBD1; clone size: few; CDR3 DNA: TGTGCCAGCAGCCATAAACCCGGGACAGGGATGGCTTTCTTT; CDR3 protein: CASSHKPGTGMAFF
J gene: TRBJ2-1; V gene: TRBV12-3/TRBV12-4; D gene: TRBD1; clone size: many; CDR3 DNA: TGTGCCAGCAGTAGGGACAGGGAGGAGTATGAGCAGTTCTTC; CDR3 protein: CASSRDREEYEQFF
J gene: TRBJ2-1; V gene: TRBV29-1; D gene: NA; clone size: many; CDR3 DNA: TGCAGCGCCTTAGCGAGTGGTTTGGTGGCTGAGCAGTTCTTC; CDR3 protein: CSALASGLVAEQFF
J gene: TRBJ2-6; V gene: TRBV5-1; D gene: NA; clone size: few; CDR3 DNA: TGCGCCAGCAGTCCCGATGGGGCCAACGTCCTGACTTTC; CDR3 protein: CASSPDGANVLTF
J gene: TRBJ2-7; V gene: TRBV4-1; D gene: NA; clone size: few; CDR3 DNA: TGCGCCAGCAGCAGGGGACAAAGCTCCTACGAGCAGTACTTC; CDR3 protein: CASSRGQSSYEQYF
J gene: TRBJ2-5; V gene: TRBV12-3/TRBV12-4; D gene: TRBD1; clone size: few; CDR3 DNA: TGTGCCAGCAGTTTAGGGACAGGGTCGATTGAGACCCAGTACTTC; CDR3 protein: CASSLGTGSIETQYF
J gene: TRBJ1-5; V gene: TRBV5-5; D gene: NA; clone size: NA; CDR3 DNA: TGTGCCAGCAGCCGTAGGGGTAAGGATCAGCCCCAGCATTTT; CDR3 protein: CASSRRGKDQPQHF